This is a list of T cell receptor beta chains from one sample in a study of a mutant IDH1 vaccine in newly diagnosed glioma. No antigen has been identified for these receptors. TCRdb's table, derived via immunoSEQ multiplex PCR, lists solely in-frame clones and lacks some. The table has about 65,000 clones, roughly 80% seen once. Source: PBMCs, taken from a glioma patient whose treatment included an IDH1 peptide vaccine. These receptors originate from a man aged 35 to 55 with glioma. Both conserved end residues are part of each CDR3. Each record gives: clone size, J gene, V gene, D gene, CDR3 DNA, CDR3 protein. The D gene is left open where the match is weak. Size tells how often a clone was seen (once, few, many) or the class of an expanded clone, and some rows leave it out.

clone_size: NA; j_call: TRBJ2-3; v_call: TRBV27; d_call: NA; cdr3_nt: TGTGCCAGCAGTTTACAGGGGCCGACCACAGATACGCAGTATTTT; cdr3_aa: CASSLQGPTTDTQYF
clone_size: NA; j_call: TRBJ1-5; v_call: TRBV19; d_call: NA; cdr3_nt: TGTGCCAGTACCCCCGGGACGAGGGAGCCCCAGCATTTT; cdr3_aa: CASTPGTREPQHF
clone_size: NA; j_call: TRBJ2-7; v_call: TRBV18; d_call: TRBD2; cdr3_nt: TGTGCCAGCTCACCACTTGGCAATCTAGCGGGAGGAAGGCAGTACTTC; cdr3_aa: CASSPLGNLAGGRQYF
clone_size: NA; j_call: TRBJ1-1; v_call: TRBV7-8; d_call: NA; cdr3_nt: TGTGCCAGCAGCATAAAATGGGGGGCAGGCACTGAAGCTTTCTTT; cdr3_aa: CASSIKWGAGTEAFF
clone_size: NA; j_call: TRBJ2-1; v_call: TRBV6-4; d_call: TRBD2; cdr3_nt: TGTGCCAGCAGTCCTAGCGGGGGGGAATACAATGAGCAGTTCTTC; cdr3_aa: CASSPSGGEYNEQFF
clone_size: NA; j_call: TRBJ2-1; v_call: TRBV5-1; d_call: NA; cdr3_nt: TGCGCCAGCAGCTTGGGCGGTGCAGGCCCCTACAATGAGCAGTTCTTC; cdr3_aa: CASSLGGAGPYNEQFF
clone_size: NA; j_call: TRBJ2-1; v_call: TRBV18; d_call: NA; cdr3_nt: TGTGCCAGCTCACCCTCAGGCAGGTCATTTAAGCAGTTCTTC; cdr3_aa: CASSPSGRSFKQFF
clone_size: NA; j_call: TRBJ1-1; v_call: TRBV2; d_call: NA; cdr3_nt: TGTGCCAGCAAGCCCACAAGGAACACTGAAGCTTTCTTT; cdr3_aa: CASKPTRNTEAFF
clone_size: NA; j_call: TRBJ1-2; v_call: TRBV5-6; d_call: TRBD1; cdr3_nt: TGTGCCAGCAGCTCGGGACAGAACTATGGCTACACCTTC; cdr3_aa: CASSSGQNYGYTF
clone_size: few; j_call: TRBJ2-6; v_call: TRBV28; d_call: NA; cdr3_nt: TGTGCCAGCAGTTTATGGGGAGCCGGGGCCAACGTCCTGACTTTC; cdr3_aa: CASSLWGAGANVLTF
clone_size: NA; j_call: TRBJ1-2; v_call: TRBV7-9; d_call: NA; cdr3_nt: TGTGCCAGCAGCTCCCAGAGTGAGGGGTTCGGCTACACCTTC; cdr3_aa: CASSSQSEGFGYTF
clone_size: NA; j_call: TRBJ2-4; v_call: TRBV7-9; d_call: TRBD1; cdr3_nt: TGTGCCAGCAGCGAGCACTCACGGGACAGGGGAAACATTCAGTACTTC; cdr3_aa: CASSEHSRDRGNIQYF
clone_size: NA; j_call: TRBJ1-2; v_call: TRBV2; d_call: NA; cdr3_nt: TGTGCCAGCACCAAAGGGGGGGTCAACTATGGCTACACCTTC; cdr3_aa: CASTKGGVNYGYTF
clone_size: few; j_call: TRBJ1-2; v_call: TRBV7-9; d_call: NA; cdr3_nt: TGTGCCAGCAGCTTAGCGTTGGCAGGGGACTATGGCTACACCTTC; cdr3_aa: CASSLALAGDYGYTF